These 27 T cell receptor beta chains were sequenced from one sample in a study of response to subunit inactivated influenza vaccine. MiXCR, applied by TCRdb to the RT-PCR reads, yields one record per CDR3 protein. The repertoire holds just under 250,000 distinct CDR3 sequences, with 10% to 15% as singletons. Material: non-naive T cells sorted from PBMCs, obtained roughly 15 days before vaccination. The receptors were sampled from a man in his forties or fifties who received an inactivated influenza vaccine.

This clonotype was detected ten times or more. The genes are TRBV20-1 and TRBJ2-7; 8 bases fit TRBD2. From germline, CDR1 is DFQATT and CDR2 SNEGSKA (reference sequence). CDR3 length equals 12 residues. J was trimmed by 6 bases and V by 4 bases; bases with no gene match: 5. The CDR3 region has the DNA TGCAGTGCTACCCGGGGGGGCCGCGAGCAGTACTTC. It specifies CSATRGGREQYF.

Only a few counts were recorded for this clonotype. The chain joins TRBV6-2 or TRBV6-3 to TRBJ1-5, with 9 positions matching TRBD1. CDR3 size: 16 residues. CDR1 MNHEY and CDR2 SVGEGT come from the germline V gene. V shed 2 bases and J 3 bases; nucleotides not matched to a gene: 5. The CDR3 protein is CASSYRTGAFNQPQHF. DNA for the CDR3: TGTGCCAGCAGTTACCGGACAGGGGCGTTCAATCAGCCCCAGCATTTT.

The V gene is TRBV3-1, the J gene TRBJ1-3; D not resolved. The V gene's germline CDR1 is LGHDT and CDR2 YNNKEL (reference sequence). V was pared by 4 bases and J by 0 bases, with 10 bases between. This CDR3 is 15 amino acids long. Written as DNA, the CDR3 is TGTGCCAGCAGCCTCGGCAGCCACTCTGGAAACACCATATATTTT. Its translation is CASSLGSHSGNTIYF.

This clonotype was seen repeatedly, ten times or more. This CDR3 is CASSPGGAMGTQYF. The CDR3 DNA sequence: TGTGCCAGCAGCCCCGGAGGGGCTATGGGCACGCAGTATTTT. V usage is TRBV12-3 or TRBV12-4 and J usage is TRBJ2-3, with D possibly TRBD2 on 6 matching bases. This CDR3 has 14 amino acids. Trimming took off 6 bases at V and 9 bases at J, with 19 bases between the two ends.

This clonotype was seen only a few times. This chain joins TRBV27 and TRBJ2-3; D uncertain. Trimming stripped 3 bases from V and 4 bases from J, with 8 bases between. This CDR3 has 13 amino acids. The germline V gene encodes CDR1 MNHEY and CDR2 SMNVEV (reference sequence). CDR3 amino acids: CASSLLGSDTQYF. The DNA for the CDR3 is TGTGCCAGCAGTTTGCTCGGATCAGATACGCAGTATTTT.

This clonotype has ten or more counts. The genes are TRBV20-1 and TRBJ2-1; 10 positions agree with TRBD2. The CDR3 loop spans 14 amino acids. Per the germline V gene, CDR1 is DFQATT and CDR2 is SNEGSKA (reference sequence). The DNA of the CDR3 is TGCAGCCCTAAGGGAGCGGGGGGGATCGCTGAGCAGTTCTTC. Its translation is CSPKGAGGIAEQFF.

The J gene is TRBJ2-4, the V gene TRBV20-1; D uncertain. This CDR3 has 13 residues. Germline V gene data show CDR1 as DFQATT and CDR2 as SNEGSKA (reference sequence). Trimming left V 2 bases short and J 3 bases short, with 8 bases between. This chain's CDR3 is CSARNPGKNIQYF. The CDR3 bases are TGCAGTGCTAGAAATCCTGGCAAAAACATTCAGTACTTC.

A remark on this clonotype: A much larger clone sits a single nucleotide away, making a read error possible. J is TRBJ2-7 and V is TRBV7-2, with D uncertain. This CDR3 comprises 13 residues. V dropped 3 bases and J dropped 7 bases, with 13 bases sitting between them. Germline-derived CDR1 and CDR2 are SGHTA and FQGNSA. The CDR3 bases are TGTGCCAGCAGCTTCTCGGGCCCGCAGGAGCAGTACTTC. The encoded protein is CASSFSGPQEQYF.

This clonotype appeared a few times. The chain has TRBV6-1 and TRBJ1-6, with D perhaps matching TRBD1 (5 bases). Per the germline V gene, CDR1 is MNHNS and CDR2 is SASEGT. The CDR3 consists of 14 residues. V lost 6 bases and J 4 bases, leaving 10 bases between the germline ends. The CDR3 region has the DNA TGTGCCAGCAGCCGACAGCGTTATAATTCACCCCTCCACTTT. Residues: CASSRQRYNSPLHF.

The rearrangement links TRBV12-3 or TRBV12-4 to TRBJ2-1, with 12 bases aligning to TRBD2. The CDR3 extends over 16 amino acids. The V and J ends lost 4 bases and 5 bases, in that order; junction bases with no gene match: 6. Here the CDR3 reads CASSSRTSGENNEQFF. The CDR3 DNA sequence: TGTGCCAGCAGTTCACGGACTAGCGGGGAAAACAATGAGCAGTTCTTC.

Worth noting for this clonotype: This clone may be a read error of a much larger clone one base away. This chain connects TRBV3-1 to TRBJ2-1; 7 bases match TRBD1. Germline V CDR1 and CDR2: LGHDT, YNNKEL (reference sequence). The CDR3 is 15 residues long. CDR3 coding DNA: TGTGCCACCAGCCAAGATTTGGGGACAGCGGATGAGCAGTTCTTC. This codes for CATSQDLGTADEQFF.

This clonotype was seen many times. The rearrangement joins TRBV3-1 to TRBJ2-7; TRBD2 aligns across 12 bases. Germline V gene sequence: CDR1 LGHDT, CDR2 YNNKEL (reference sequence). With V trimmed by 0 bases and J by 5 bases, 2 bases remained unmatched. The length of the CDR3 is 15 residues. DNA for the CDR3: TGTGCCAGCAGCCAAGAGCGACTAGCGGGAGACGAGCAGTACTTC. This translates into CASSQERLAGDEQYF.

A single count supports this clonotype. The chain carries TRBV20-1 and TRBJ2-5; D is possibly TRBD2 (6 bases). In germline, CDR1 is DFQATT, CDR2 SNEGSKA (reference sequence). The CDR3 extends over 12 amino acids. In DNA form, the CDR3 reads TGCAGGGCGGGACGATCGGGAGAGACCCAGTACTTC. Translated: CRAGRSGETQYF.

The chain couples TRBV12-3 or TRBV12-4 to TRBJ1-4, with D possibly being TRBD1 (6 bases). The V end lost 3 bases, the J end lost 8 bases, and 16 bases lay between the germline ends. This CDR3 has 15 amino acids. In nucleotides, the CDR3 is TGTGCCAGCAGTTTTTCCAGGGGATCGGGGGAAAAACTGTTTTTT. It codes for CASSFSRGSGEKLFF.

V is TRBV5-6 and J is TRBJ2-1, with 7 nucleotides matching TRBD2. The CDR3 is 14 amino acids. CDR1 is SGHDT and CDR2 is YYEEEE in the germline V gene. The V gene end was trimmed by 1 base and the J gene end by 4 bases; junction bases not matched to a gene: 2. CDR3 DNA: TGTGCCAGCAGCTTGCTAGCGGAGTACAATGAGCAGTTCTTC. It translates to CASSLLAEYNEQFF. Full variable domain (remainder filled in from reference TRBV5-6 and TRBJ2-1): DAGVTQSPTHLIKTRGQQVTLRCSPKSGHDTVSWYQQALGQGPQFIFQYYEEEERQRGNFPDRFSGHQFPNYSSELNVNALLLGDSALYLCASSLLAEYNEQFFGPGTRLTVL.

This clonotype was detected only a few times. The chain joins TRBV6-1 to TRBJ1-6, with 7 nucleotides matching TRBD1. J was trimmed by 6 bases and V by 5 bases; bases with no gene match: 7. CDR1 is MNHNS, CDR2 SASEGT, per germline. The length of the CDR3 is 15 residues. For the CDR3, the DNA is TGTGCCAGCAGTCCCCAGGGGGGGCTTAATTCACCCCTCCACTTT. Its protein is CASSPQGGLNSPLHF.

The chain couples TRBV7-2 to TRBJ2-7; D is unclear. Germline assignment: CDR1 SGHTA and CDR2 FQGNSA. Trimming removed 6 bases at V and 2 bases at J, with 14 bases between. The CDR3 covers 14 residues. The CDR3 nucleotides read TGTGCCAGCAGTTCGGACCGAAGTCCCTACGAGCAGTACTTC. Translating it yields CASSSDRSPYEQYF.

This clonotype has a handful of counts. The rearrangement links TRBV5-1 to TRBJ1-4; D is uncertain. The V gene lost 2 bases and the J gene lost 7 bases, with 9 bases spanning the gap. The CDR3 runs 13 residues. Germline V gene lookup returns CDR1 SGHRS and CDR2 YFSETQ. The CDR3 spells CASSFSLGEKLFF. CDR3 DNA: TGCGCCAGCAGCTTCTCTTTGGGTGAAAAACTGTTTTTT.

J is TRBJ2-1 and V is TRBV14; 7 bases are a match to TRBD1. Germline V gives CDR1 SGHDN, CDR2 FVKESK. The length of the CDR3 is 14 residues. Germline trimming cut 6 bases from V and 4 bases from J; bases unmatched to any gene: 6. The CDR3 region has the DNA TGTGCCAGCAGACATGGACAGGTTTACAATGAGCAGTTCTTC. This codes for CASRHGQVYNEQFF.

In this sample, this clonotype turned up many times. The rearrangement links TRBV12-3 or TRBV12-4 to TRBJ2-7; D gene unclear. The CDR3 is 13 residues long. With 0 bases removed from V and 4 bases from J, the gap between germline ends came to 7 bases. The CDR3 DNA reads as TGTGCCAGCAGTTTAGCTCAGTTGTACGAGCAGTACTTC. Amino acids: CASSLAQLYEQYF.

This clonotype was counted a few times. The genes are TRBV27 and TRBJ2-1, with D perhaps being TRBD1 or TRBD2 (5 bases each). The CDR3 covers 15 residues. With 5 bases removed from V and 3 bases from J, the gap between germline ends came to 14 bases. The germline gives CDR1 MNHEY, CDR2 SMNVEV (reference sequence). This CDR3 reads CASSVEGPSYNEQFF. CDR3 coding DNA: TGTGCCAGCAGTGTCGAGGGACCGAGCTACAATGAGCAGTTCTTC.

The chain carries TRBV10-3 and TRBJ2-7, with D maybe TRBD2 (5 bases). V gave up 6 bases and J gave up 4 bases, with 19 bases separating them. CDR1 is ENHRY and CDR2 is SYGVKD in the germline V gene. This CDR3 has 15 residues. The DNA of the CDR3 is TGTGCCATCAGGGACGCGGCAGGAGGTTCTTACGAGCAGTACTTC. Translated: CAIRDAAGGSYEQYF.

CDR3 sequence reads: CASRDRGNTGELFF. DNA for the CDR3: TGCGCCAGCAGAGACAGGGGTAACACCGGGGAGCTGTTTTTT. V is TRBV4-1 and J is TRBJ2-2; TRBD1 matches at 8 bases. V shed 6 bases and J 2 bases; nucleotides not matched to a gene: 2. Germline lookup yields CDR1 MGHRA and CDR2 YSYEKL. This CDR3 has 14 residues.

The table lists this clonotype with many counts. This rearrangement joins TRBV11-3 to TRBJ2-3; D perhaps matches TRBD1 (5 bases). The CDR3 length is 17 residues. Germline lookup yields CDR1 SGHNT and CDR2 YENEEA. V was shortened by 7 bases and J by 8 bases, with 28 bases between the two germline ends. In DNA form, the CDR3 reads TGTGCCAGCACCTCTAGGGGAAGCAGGGTTCCGCCGATTACGCAGTATTTT. Translation: CASTSRGSRVPPITQYF.

This clonotype was counted at least ten times. The chain is built from TRBV5-5 and TRBJ2-1, with TRBD2 matching over 11 bases. CDR1 is SGHKS, CDR2 YYEKEE, per germline (reference sequence). The trim removed 5 bases at V and 8 bases at J, leaving 15 bases unmatched. The CDR3 totals 17 residues. CDR3 amino acids: CASSLSPASGRSDEQFF. CDR3 DNA sequence: TGTGCCAGCAGTCTTTCTCCCGCTAGCGGGAGGAGTGATGAGCAGTTCTTC.

This clonotype occurred a few times. The rearrangement links TRBV28 to TRBJ1-2; D is ambiguous. This CDR3 is 14 amino acids long. In germline, CDR1 is MDHEN, CDR2 SYDVKM. V lost 2 bases and J 5 bases, leaving 12 bases between the germline ends. This CDR3 is CASSLAIVAYGYTF. The CDR3 DNA is TGTGCCAGCAGTTTAGCTATTGTAGCTTATGGCTACACCTTC.

The chain couples TRBV7-9 to TRBJ2-5, with D unresolved. CDR1 SEHNR and CDR2 FQNEAQ come from the germline V gene (reference sequence). This CDR3 is 13 amino acids long. The V gene lost 6 bases and the J gene lost 4 bases, with 12 bases spanning the gap. The CDR3: CASSGLVRETQYF. The CDR3, as DNA: TGTGCCAGCAGTGGGTTGGTACGAGAGACCCAGTACTTC.